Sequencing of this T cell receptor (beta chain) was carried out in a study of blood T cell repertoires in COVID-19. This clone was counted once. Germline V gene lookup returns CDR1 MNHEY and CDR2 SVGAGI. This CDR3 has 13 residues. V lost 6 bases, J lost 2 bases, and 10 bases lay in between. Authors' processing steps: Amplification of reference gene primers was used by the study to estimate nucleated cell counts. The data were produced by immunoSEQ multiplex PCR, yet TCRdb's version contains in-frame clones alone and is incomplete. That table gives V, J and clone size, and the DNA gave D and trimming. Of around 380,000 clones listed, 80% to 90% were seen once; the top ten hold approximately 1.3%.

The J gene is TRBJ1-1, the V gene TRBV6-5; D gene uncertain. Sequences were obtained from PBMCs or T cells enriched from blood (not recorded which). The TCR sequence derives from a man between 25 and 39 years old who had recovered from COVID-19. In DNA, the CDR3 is TGTGCCAGCAGCTATGATAGTAACACTGAAGCTTTCTTT. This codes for CASSYDSNTEAFF.